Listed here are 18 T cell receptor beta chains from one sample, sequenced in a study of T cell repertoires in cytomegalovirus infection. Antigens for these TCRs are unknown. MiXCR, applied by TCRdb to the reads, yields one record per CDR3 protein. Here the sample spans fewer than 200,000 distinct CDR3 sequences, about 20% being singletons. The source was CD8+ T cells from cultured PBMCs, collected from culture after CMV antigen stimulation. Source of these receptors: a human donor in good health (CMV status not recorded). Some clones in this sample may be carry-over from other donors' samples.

The CDR3 sequence: CASSQDLGDRVYRRGQETQYF. For the CDR3, the DNA is TGTGCCAGCAGCCAAGATTTGGGTGACAGGGTGTACAGAAGAGGCCAAGAGACCCAGTACTTC. This chain links TRBV3-1 with TRBJ2-5; TRBD1 matches at 7 bases. Germline V lookup: CDR1 LGHDT, CDR2 YNNKEL (reference sequence). This CDR3 has 21 amino acids. After removal of 0 bases from V and 1 base from J, the junction contained 20 bases not matched to a gene.

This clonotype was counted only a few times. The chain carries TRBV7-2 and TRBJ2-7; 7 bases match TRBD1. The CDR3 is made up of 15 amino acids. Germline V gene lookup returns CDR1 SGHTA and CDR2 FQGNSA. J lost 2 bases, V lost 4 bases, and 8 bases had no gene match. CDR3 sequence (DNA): TGTGCCAGCAGCTCCGGGTTAGGGACAGCCTACGAGCAGTACTTC. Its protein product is CASSSGLGTAYEQYF.

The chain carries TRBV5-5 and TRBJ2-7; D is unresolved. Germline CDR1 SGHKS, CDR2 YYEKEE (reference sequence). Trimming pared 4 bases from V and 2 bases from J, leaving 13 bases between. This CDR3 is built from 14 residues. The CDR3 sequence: CASSPDGYTYEQYF. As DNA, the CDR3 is TGTGCCAGCAGCCCCGACGGTTATACCTACGAGCAGTACTTC.

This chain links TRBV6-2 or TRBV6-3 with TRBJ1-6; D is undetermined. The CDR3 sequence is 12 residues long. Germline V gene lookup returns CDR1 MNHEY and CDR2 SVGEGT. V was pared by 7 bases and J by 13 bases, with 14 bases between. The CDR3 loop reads CASTGGFMPLHF. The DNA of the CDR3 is TGTGCCAGCACCGGCGGGTTTATGCCCCTCCACTTT.

The CDR3 region has the DNA TGTGCCAGCAGTTTCCCCCAACGAGGGGGCTCCTACGAGCAGTACTTC. Translating it yields CASSFPQRGGSYEQYF. V is TRBV28 and J is TRBJ2-7, with D tentatively TRBD1 (6 bases). This CDR3 region has 16 residues. V shed 3 bases and J shed 0 bases, with 15 bases lying between them. Germline V lookup: CDR1 MDHEN, CDR2 SYDVKM. Full variable domain (rest looked up from reference TRBV28 and TRBJ2-7): DVKVTQSSRYLVKRTGEKVFLECVQDMDHENMFWYRQDPGLGLRLIYFSYDVKMKEKGDIPEGYSVSREKKERFSLILESASTNQTSMYLCASSFPQRGGSYEQYFGPGTRLTVT.

CDR3 sequence reads: CASSEAPRVRTEAFF. The CDR3 region has the DNA TGTGCCAGCAGTGAAGCGCCCAGGGTGCGGACTGAAGCTTTCTTT. The chain couples TRBV6-1 to TRBJ1-1, with a possible D match to TRBD1 (5 bases). The CDR3 sequence is 15 residues long. Deletions cut 0 bases from V and 5 bases from J, with 13 bases between. CDR1 and CDR2 from the germline V gene are MNHNS and SASEGT.

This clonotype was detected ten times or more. The CDR3 bases are TGTGCCAGCAGCTTAGGGGGCGGGGTGGCCTACGAGCAGTACTTC. As protein: CASSLGGGVAYEQYF. This chain joins TRBV7-2 and TRBJ2-7, with a weak D call TRBD2 (6 bases). The CDR3 is 15 residues long. V dropped 1 base and J dropped 2 bases, with 12 bases sitting between them. CDR1 and CDR2 (germline): SGHTA, FQGNSA.

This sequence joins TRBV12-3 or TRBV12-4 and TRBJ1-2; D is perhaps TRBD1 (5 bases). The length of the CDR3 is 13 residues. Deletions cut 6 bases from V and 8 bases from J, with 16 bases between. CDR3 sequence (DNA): TGTGCCAGCAGCTTGATCAGGGTTGAGGGCTACACCTTC. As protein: CASSLIRVEGYTF.

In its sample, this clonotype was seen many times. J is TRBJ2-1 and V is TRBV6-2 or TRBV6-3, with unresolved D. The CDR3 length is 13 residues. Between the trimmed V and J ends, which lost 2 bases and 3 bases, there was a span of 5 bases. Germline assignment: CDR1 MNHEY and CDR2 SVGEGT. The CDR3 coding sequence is TGTGCCAGCAGTTACATTGTCTACAATGAGCAGTTCTTC. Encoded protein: CASSYIVYNEQFF.

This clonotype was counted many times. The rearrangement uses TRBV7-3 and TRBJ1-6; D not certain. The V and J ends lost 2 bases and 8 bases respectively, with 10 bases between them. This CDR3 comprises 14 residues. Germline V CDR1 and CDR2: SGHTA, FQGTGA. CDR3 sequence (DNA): TGTGCCAGCAGCTTAGACGGTGGTTATTCACCCCTCCACTTT. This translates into CASSLDGGYSPLHF.

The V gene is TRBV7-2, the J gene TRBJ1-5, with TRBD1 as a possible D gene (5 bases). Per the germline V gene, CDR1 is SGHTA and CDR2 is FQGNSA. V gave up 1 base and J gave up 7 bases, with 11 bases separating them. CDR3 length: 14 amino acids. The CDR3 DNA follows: TGTGCCAGCAGCTTAGTCCGGGACGGACAGCCCCAGCATTTT. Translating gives CASSLVRDGQPQHF.

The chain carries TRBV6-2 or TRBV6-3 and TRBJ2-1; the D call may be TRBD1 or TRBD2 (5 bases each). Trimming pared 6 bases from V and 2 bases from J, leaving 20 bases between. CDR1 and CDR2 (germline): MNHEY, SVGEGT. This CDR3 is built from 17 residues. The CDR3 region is CASRLSRALRAYNEQFF. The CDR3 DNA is TGTGCCAGCAGACTCTCGCGGGCCCTCAGGGCCTACAATGAGCAGTTCTTC.

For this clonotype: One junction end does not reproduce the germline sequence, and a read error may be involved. The CDR3 region is CASSLSPDNPYSIQPQHF. The CDR3, as DNA: TGTGCCAGCAGTTTATCCCCAGACAACCCTTATAGCATTCAGCCCCAGCATTTT. The chain links TRBV27 to TRBJ1-5, with D uncertain. The CDR3 totals 18 residues. Germline V gene sequence: CDR1 MNHEY, CDR2 SMNVEV (reference sequence).

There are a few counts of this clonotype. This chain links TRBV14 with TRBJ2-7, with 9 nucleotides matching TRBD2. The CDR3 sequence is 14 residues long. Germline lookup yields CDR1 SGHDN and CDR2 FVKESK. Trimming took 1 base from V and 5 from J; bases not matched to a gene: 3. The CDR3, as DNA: TGTGCCAGCAGCCAAGGAGCGGGGGGCGACGAGCAGTACTTC. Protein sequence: CASSQGAGGDEQYF.

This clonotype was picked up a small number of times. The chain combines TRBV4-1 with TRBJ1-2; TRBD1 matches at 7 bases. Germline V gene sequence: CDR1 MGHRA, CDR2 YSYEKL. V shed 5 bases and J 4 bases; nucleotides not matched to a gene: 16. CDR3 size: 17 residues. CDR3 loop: CASSGSRGAGGSYGYTF. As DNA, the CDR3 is TGCGCCAGCAGCGGAAGCAGGGGCGCAGGGGGGTCCTATGGCTACACCTTC.

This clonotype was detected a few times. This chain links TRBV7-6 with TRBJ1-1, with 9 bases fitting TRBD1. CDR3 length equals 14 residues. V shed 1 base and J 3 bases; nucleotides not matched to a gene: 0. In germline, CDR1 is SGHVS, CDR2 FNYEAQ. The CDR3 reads CASSLGDRDTEAFF. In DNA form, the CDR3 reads TGTGCCAGCAGCTTAGGGGACAGGGACACTGAAGCTTTCTTT.

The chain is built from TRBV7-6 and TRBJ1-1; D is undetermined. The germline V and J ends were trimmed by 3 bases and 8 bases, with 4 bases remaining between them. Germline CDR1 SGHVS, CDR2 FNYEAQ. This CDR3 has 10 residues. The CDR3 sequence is CASSFPEAFF. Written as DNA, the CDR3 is TGTGCCAGCAGCTTCCCCGAAGCTTTCTTT.

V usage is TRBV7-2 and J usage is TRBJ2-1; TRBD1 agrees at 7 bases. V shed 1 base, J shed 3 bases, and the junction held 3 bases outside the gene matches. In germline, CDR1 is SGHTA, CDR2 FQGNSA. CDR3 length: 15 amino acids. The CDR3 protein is CASSLGQGVYNEQFF. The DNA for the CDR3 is TGTGCCAGCAGCTTAGGGCAGGGGGTCTACAATGAGCAGTTCTTC.